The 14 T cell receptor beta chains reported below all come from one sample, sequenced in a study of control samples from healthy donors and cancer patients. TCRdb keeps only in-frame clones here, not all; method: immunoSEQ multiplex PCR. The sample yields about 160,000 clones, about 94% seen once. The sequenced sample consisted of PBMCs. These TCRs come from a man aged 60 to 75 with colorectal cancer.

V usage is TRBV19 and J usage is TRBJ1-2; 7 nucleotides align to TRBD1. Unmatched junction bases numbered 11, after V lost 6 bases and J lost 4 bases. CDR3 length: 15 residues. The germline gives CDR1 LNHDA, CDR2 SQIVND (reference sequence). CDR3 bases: TGTGCCAGTAGGCCGGAAAGGGACAGCCTCTATGGCTACACCTTC. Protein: CASRPERDSLYGYTF.

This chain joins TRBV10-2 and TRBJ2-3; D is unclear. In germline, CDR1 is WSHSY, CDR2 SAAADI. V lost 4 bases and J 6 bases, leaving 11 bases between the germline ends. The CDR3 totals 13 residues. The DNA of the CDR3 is TGCGCCAGCAGTGCGGACCCACGGGATACGCAGTATTTT. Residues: CASSADPRDTQYF.

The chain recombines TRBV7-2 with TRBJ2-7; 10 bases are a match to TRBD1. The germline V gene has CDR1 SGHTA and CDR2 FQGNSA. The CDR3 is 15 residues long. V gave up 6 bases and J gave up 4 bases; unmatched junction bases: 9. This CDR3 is CASRVTGGTQYEQYF. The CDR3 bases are TGTGCCAGCAGAGTGACAGGGGGCACCCAGTACGAGCAGTACTTC.

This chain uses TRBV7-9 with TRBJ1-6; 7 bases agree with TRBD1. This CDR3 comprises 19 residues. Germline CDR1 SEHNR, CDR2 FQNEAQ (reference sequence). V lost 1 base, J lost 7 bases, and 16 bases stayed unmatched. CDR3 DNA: TGTGCCAGCAGCTTAGGACAGGGTTCAATTATGAGGTCGAATTCACCCCTCCACTTT. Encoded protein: CASSLGQGSIMRSNSPLHF.

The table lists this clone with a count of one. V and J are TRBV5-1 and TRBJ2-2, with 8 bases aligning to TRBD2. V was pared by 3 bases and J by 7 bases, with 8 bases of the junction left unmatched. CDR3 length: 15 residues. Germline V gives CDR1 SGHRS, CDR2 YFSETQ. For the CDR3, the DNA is TGCGCCAGCAGCTGGGCCGGGGGGGCAGACGGGGAGCTGTTTTTT. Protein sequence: CASSWAGGADGELFF.

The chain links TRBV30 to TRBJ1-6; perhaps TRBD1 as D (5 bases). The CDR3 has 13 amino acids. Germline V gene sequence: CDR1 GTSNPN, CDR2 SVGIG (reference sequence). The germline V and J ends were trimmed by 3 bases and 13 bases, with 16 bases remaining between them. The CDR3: CAWRANGGDPLHF. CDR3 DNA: TGTGCCTGGAGAGCAAACGGGGGAGACCCCCTCCACTTT.

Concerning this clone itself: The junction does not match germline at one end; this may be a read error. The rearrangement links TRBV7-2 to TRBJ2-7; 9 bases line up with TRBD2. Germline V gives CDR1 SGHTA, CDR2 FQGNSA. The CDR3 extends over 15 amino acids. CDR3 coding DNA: TGTGCCAGCAGCTTACAACCTGTCCCTAGCGGGGAGCTGTACTTC. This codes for CASSLQPVPSGELYF.

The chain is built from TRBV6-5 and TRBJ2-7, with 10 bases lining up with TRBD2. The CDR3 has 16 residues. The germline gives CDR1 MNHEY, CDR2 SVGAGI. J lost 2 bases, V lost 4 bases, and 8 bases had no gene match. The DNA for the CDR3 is TGTGCCAGCAGTTCTCCGACTAGCGGGCTGGCCTACGAGCAGTACTTC. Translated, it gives CASSSPTSGLAYEQYF.

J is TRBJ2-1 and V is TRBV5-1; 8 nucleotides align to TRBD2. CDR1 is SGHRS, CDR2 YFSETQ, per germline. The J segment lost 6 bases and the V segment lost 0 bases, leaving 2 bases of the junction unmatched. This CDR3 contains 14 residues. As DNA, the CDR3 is TGCGCCAGCAGCTTGGGTGGGACTAGCAATGAGCAGTTCTTC. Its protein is CASSLGGTSNEQFF.

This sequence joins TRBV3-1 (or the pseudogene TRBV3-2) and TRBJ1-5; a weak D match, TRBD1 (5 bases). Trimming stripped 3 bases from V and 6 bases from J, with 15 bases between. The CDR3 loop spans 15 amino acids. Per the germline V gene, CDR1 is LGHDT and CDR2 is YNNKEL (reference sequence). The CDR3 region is CASSQTQGMGQPQHF. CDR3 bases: TGTGCCAGCAGCCAGACCCAGGGTATGGGTCAGCCCCAGCATTTT.

The CDR3 protein is CAIPWGQSSSSYNSPLHF. CDR3 nucleotide sequence: TGTGCCATCCCTTGGGGACAGTCATCGAGCTCCTATAATTCACCCCTCCACTTT. The chain couples TRBV27 to TRBJ1-6; 7 bases are shared with TRBD1. Germline CDR1 MNHEY, CDR2 SMNVEV (reference sequence). This CDR3 region has 18 residues. V lost 10 bases to trimming and J lost 0 bases; unmatched junction nucleotides: 15.

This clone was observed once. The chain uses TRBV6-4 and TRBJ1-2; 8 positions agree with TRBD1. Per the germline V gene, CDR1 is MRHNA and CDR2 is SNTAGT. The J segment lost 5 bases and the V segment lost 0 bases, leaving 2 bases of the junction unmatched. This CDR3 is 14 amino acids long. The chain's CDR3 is CASSDSTGGYGYTF. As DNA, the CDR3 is TGTGCCAGCAGTGACTCTACAGGGGGGTATGGCTACACCTTC.

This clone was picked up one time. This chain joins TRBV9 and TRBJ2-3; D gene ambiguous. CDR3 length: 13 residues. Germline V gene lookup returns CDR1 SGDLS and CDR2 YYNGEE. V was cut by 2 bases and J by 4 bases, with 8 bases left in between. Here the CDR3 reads CASSVLDADTQYF. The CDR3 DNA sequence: TGTGCCAGCAGCGTCTTAGACGCAGATACGCAGTATTTT.

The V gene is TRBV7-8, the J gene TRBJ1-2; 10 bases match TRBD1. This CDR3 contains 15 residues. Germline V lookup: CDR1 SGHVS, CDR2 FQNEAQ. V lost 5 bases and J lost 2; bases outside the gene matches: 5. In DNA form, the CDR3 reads TGTGCCAGCAGCACAGCGACAGGGGGCAACTATGGCTACACCTTC. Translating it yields CASSTATGGNYGYTF.